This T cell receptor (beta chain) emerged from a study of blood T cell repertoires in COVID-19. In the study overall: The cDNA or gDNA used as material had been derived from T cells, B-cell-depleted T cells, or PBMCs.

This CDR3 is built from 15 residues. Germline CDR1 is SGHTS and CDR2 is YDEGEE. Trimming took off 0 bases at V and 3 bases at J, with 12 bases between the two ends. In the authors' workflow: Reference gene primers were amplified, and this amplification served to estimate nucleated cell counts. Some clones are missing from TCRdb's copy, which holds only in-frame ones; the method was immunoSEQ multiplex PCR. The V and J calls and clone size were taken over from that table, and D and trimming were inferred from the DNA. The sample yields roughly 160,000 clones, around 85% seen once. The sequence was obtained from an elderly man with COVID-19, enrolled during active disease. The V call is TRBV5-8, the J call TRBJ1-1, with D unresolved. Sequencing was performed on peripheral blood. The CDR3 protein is CASSLGQRLYTEAFF. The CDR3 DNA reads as TGTGCCAGCAGCTTGGGTCAGCGACTGTACACTGAAGCTTTCTTT. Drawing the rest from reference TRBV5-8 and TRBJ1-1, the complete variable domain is EAGVTQSPTHLIKTRGQQATLRCSPISGHTSVYWYQQALGLGLQFLLWYDEGEERNRGNFPPRFSGRQFPNYSSELNVNALELEDSALYLCASSLGQRLYTEAFFGQGTRLTVV.